The 18 T cell receptor beta chains in this list originate from one sample, sequenced in a study of response to subunit inactivated influenza vaccine. Using its own MiXCR run on the RT-PCR reads, TCRdb lists one record per CDR3 protein. The sample has around 530,000 distinct CDR3 sequences; approximately 15% are singletons. Specimen: CD4+ T cells sorted from PBMCs, collected around 2 years after vaccination. The source is a man between 50 and 70 years old who received an inactivated influenza vaccine.

The table lists this clonotype with a count of one. CDR3 coding DNA: TGCGCCAGCAGCCCGACCAGGGCCGCCCAAGAGACCCAGTACTTC. It specifies CASSPTRAAQETQYF. The chain has TRBV5-1 and TRBJ2-5; a weak D match, TRBD1 (5 bases). The CDR3 runs to 15 residues. Germline values: CDR1 SGHRS, CDR2 YFSETQ. Between the trimmed V and J ends, which lost 4 bases and 1 base, there was a span of 14 bases.

The rearrangement joins TRBV20-1 to TRBJ1-2, with TRBD1 matching over 12 bases. This CDR3 has 16 amino acids. CDR1 is DFQATT, CDR2 SNEGSKA, per germline (reference sequence). Trimming removed 3 bases from V and 4 bases from J; junction bases left unmatched: 9. CDR3 sequence: CSARKGTGGVIYGYTF. CDR3 nucleotides: TGCAGTGCTAGGAAAGGGACAGGGGGCGTTATCTATGGCTACACCTTC.

Details on this clonotype: This may arise from a read error, as a much more abundant clone is one base away. The CDR3 region has the DNA TGTGCCAGCAGTCCACTACTTGGACAGGGGGTGTATGGCTACACCTTC. This gives the protein CASSPLLGQGVYGYTF. The gene calls are TRBV6-1 and TRBJ1-2, with 10 bases aligning to TRBD1. CDR1 MNHNS and CDR2 SASEGT come from the germline V gene. With V trimmed by 5 bases and J by 5 bases, 11 bases remained unmatched. The CDR3 is 16 amino acids.

This clonotype was counted at least ten times. The chain has TRBV11-2 and TRBJ2-5; 7 bases line up with TRBD1. The V and J ends lost 5 bases and 2 bases, in that order; junction bases with no gene match: 8. The CDR3 is 15 residues long. Germline V gene lookup returns CDR1 SGHAT and CDR2 FQNNGV. CDR3 protein: CASSRGQTIQETQYF. The CDR3 bases are TGTGCCAGCAGCCGGGGACAGACCATACAAGAGACCCAGTACTTC.

This clonotype came up a few times. A read error may account for a junction end that differs from germline. The chain joins TRBV5-1 to TRBJ2-5; possible D gene TRBD1, 6 bases. Germline lookup yields CDR1 SGHRS and CDR2 YFSETQ. The CDR3 consists of 13 residues. In nucleotides, the CDR3 is TGTGCCAGCAGCTTGGCCAGGGGAGAGACCCAGTACTTC. This encodes CASSLARGETQYF.

The chain uses TRBV3-1 and TRBJ2-7, with D uncertain. The length of the CDR3 is 12 residues. The ends were cut back, 1 base at V and 5 bases at J, with 6 bases in the middle. Germline V gene data show CDR1 as LGHDT and CDR2 as YNNKEL (reference sequence). CDR3 loop: CASSQAGHEQYF. The CDR3 DNA follows: TGTGCCAGCAGCCAAGCCGGTCACGAGCAGTACTTC.

This clonotype was detected only a few times. The genes are TRBV24-1 and TRBJ2-1, with TRBD1 identical over 11 bases. The CDR3 is made up of 15 amino acids. With V trimmed by 3 bases and J by 10 bases, 7 bases remained unmatched. Germline V gene data show CDR1 as KGHDR and CDR2 as SFDVKD. The CDR3 region has the DNA TGTGCCACCAGTGATGTGGACAGGGGGCTCGGGGAGCAGTTCTTC. It codes for CATSDVDRGLGEQFF.

As for this clonotype: Possible read error: a much larger clone is one base away. The chain has TRBV20-1 and TRBJ2-5; the D is unclear. Germline CDR1 DFQATT, CDR2 SNEGSKA (reference sequence). The CDR3 contains 14 residues. DNA of the CDR3: TGCAGTGCTAGGGAACTGCGACTTCAAGATACCCAGTACTTC. It codes for CSARELRLQDTQYF.

This clonotype was seen ten or more times. J is TRBJ2-1 and V is TRBV11-1; 12 positions match TRBD2. Trimming at V came to 4 bases and at J to 10 bases, leaving 5 bases not matched to a gene. Germline V lookup: CDR1 SGHAT, CDR2 FQDESV (reference sequence). The CDR3 covers 14 residues. The CDR3 DNA reads TGTGCCAGCAGCTCTAGCGGGGGGGCAGGGGAGCAGTTCTTC. It translates to CASSSSGGAGEQFF. The full variable domain, its missing parts supplied by reference TRBV11-1 and TRBJ2-1, is EAEVAQSPRYKITEKSQAVAFWCDPISGHATLYWYRQILGQGPELLVQFQDESVVDDSQLPKDRFSAERLKGVDSTLKIQPAELGDSAMYLCASSSSGGAGEQFFGPGTRLTVL.

This clonotype has a handful of counts. This chain uses TRBV7-3 with TRBJ2-1, with 7 bases identical to TRBD2. J gave up 5 bases and V 1 base, and 11 bases lay outside the gene matches. The CDR3 is 17 amino acids. The germline V gene has CDR1 SGHTA and CDR2 FQGTGA. The CDR3 DNA reads as TGTGCCAGCAGCTTAAATGCGGCAGGACTAGGAAACAATGAGCAGTTCTTC. Protein: CASSLNAAGLGNNEQFF.

This clonotype was observed a few times. The gene calls are TRBV24-1 and TRBJ2-1; the D call may be TRBD1 or TRBD2 (5 bases each). The CDR3 runs to 17 residues. Trimming pared 3 bases from V and 5 bases from J, leaving 19 bases between. CDR1 and CDR2 (germline): KGHDR, SFDVKD. DNA of the CDR3: TGTGCCACCAGTGATCAAGGGACGAAAAGGGCCAACAATGAGCAGTTCTTC. This gives the protein CATSDQGTKRANNEQFF.

This clonotype occurred many times. This sequence joins TRBV15 and TRBJ2-1, with a tentative D call TRBD2 (7 bases). Germline values: CDR1 LNHNV, CDR2 YYDKDF (reference sequence). This CDR3 region has 13 residues. V lost 9 bases and J 7 bases, leaving 16 bases between the germline ends. The CDR3, as DNA: TGTGCCACAGACCGCCGGGGGGCAAATGAGCAGTTCTTC. This gives the protein CATDRRGANEQFF.

This clonotype has at least ten counts. This rearrangement joins TRBV7-2 to TRBJ2-7; D is possibly TRBD2 (6 bases). The CDR3 sequence is 14 residues long. Germline V gene data show CDR1 as SGHTA and CDR2 as FQGNSA. Trimming shortened V by 5 bases and J by 5 bases, and 16 bases separated the two germline ends. DNA of the CDR3: TGTGCCAGCAGCCGGCGGCGGAGGGATGACGAGCAGTACTTC. This translates into CASSRRRRDDEQYF.

This clonotype was found a few times. V and J are TRBV20-1 and TRBJ2-3; D may match TRBD1 or TRBD2 (5 bases each). V was clipped by 4 bases and J by 2 bases, with 10 bases between them. The CDR3 runs 13 residues. Germline V gene lookup returns CDR1 DFQATT and CDR2 SNEGSKA (reference sequence). The CDR3 DNA sequence: TGCAGTGCTACGGCCGGGGCCACAGATACGCAGTATTTT. This encodes CSATAGATDTQYF.

This clonotype appeared a few times. The chain recombines TRBV20-1 with TRBJ2-5; TRBD2 matches 7 bases. CDR3 length: 13 residues. Germline CDR1 DFQATT, CDR2 SNEGSKA (reference sequence). Trimming took 6 bases from V and 4 from J; bases not matched to a gene: 8. In DNA form, the CDR3 reads TGCAGTGCCCTCCCCGGGGGGACAGAGACCCAGTACTTC. Residues: CSALPGGTETQYF.

This clonotype appeared a few times. This chain links TRBV29-1 with TRBJ2-3; D uncertain. The CDR3 length is 13 residues. Germline CDR1 and CDR2: SQVTM and ANQGSEA. V was shortened by 0 bases and J by 4 bases, with 8 bases between the two germline ends. The CDR3 DNA reads TGCAGCGTTGAAGATGGAAGGGCAGATACGCAGTATTTT. Its translation: CSVEDGRADTQYF.

The V gene is TRBV20-1, the J gene TRBJ2-1, with 8 nucleotides matching TRBD2. The J segment lost 4 bases and the V segment lost 3 bases, leaving 5 bases of the junction unmatched. From germline, CDR1 is DFQATT and CDR2 SNEGSKA (reference sequence). The CDR3 is made up of 14 amino acids. CDR3 residues: CSASLPGGYNEQFF. Written as DNA, the CDR3 is TGCAGTGCTAGTCTTCCGGGAGGGTACAATGAGCAGTTCTTC.

The V call is TRBV10-3, the J call TRBJ1-5; 10 bases are shared with TRBD1. V lost 6 bases to trimming and J lost 2 bases; unmatched junction nucleotides: 4. This CDR3 comprises 15 residues. Per the germline V gene, CDR1 is ENHRY and CDR2 is SYGVKD. In DNA form, the CDR3 reads TGTGCCATCAGAGGGGACAGGGGTGGCAATCAGCCCCAGCATTTT. This sequence encodes CAIRGDRGGNQPQHF.